The clone carrying this T cell receptor beta chain was seen at least ten times. Its antigen is as yet unknown. In the source study's methods: A distant-metastasis classifier for papillary thyroid cancer was built using CDR3 differences across clinicopathological groups. TCRdb re-called clones via MiXCR from the PCR reads. The V and J calls here are based on TCRdb, not the publication. The sample carries approximately 11,000 clones, roughly 27% recorded once. These data belong to a study of metastatic and nonmetastatic thyroid tumors. In the study overall: Peripheral blood and tumor or nodule samples from malignant and benign thyroid patients were compared. Study-level points and caveats: For both blood and tumor, malignant thyroid tumors reportedly showed significantly higher TCR beta diversity than benign nodules did.

Losses at the gene ends were 4 bases for V and 9 bases for J; bases not matched to a gene: 9. The CDR3 runs 14 residues. Germline assignment: CDR1 LGHNA and CDR2 YNFKEQ. No treatment had been given to any patient before thyroid surgery. The sequencing sample was made of adjacent normal tissue. The clonotype comes from a male donor with papillary thyroid cancer or a benign thyroid nodule (not recorded which). Some clones in this sample may be carry-over from other donors' samples. V gene TRBV4-2 combines with J gene TRBJ2-1, with 7 nucleotides matching TRBD2. In nucleotides, the CDR3 is TGTGCCAGCAGCCGACTTGGACTAGGATCTGAGCAGTTCTTC. It translates to CASSRLGLGSEQFF.